The present T cell receptor (beta chain) was sequenced within a study of blood T cell repertoires in COVID-19. Study at large: Whether acute or convalescent, the COVID-19 samples came from the United States, Italy and Spain. PBMCs, B-cell-depleted T cells, or T cells provided the cDNA or gDNA that made up the material.

CDR3 length: 15 residues. V dropped 4 bases and J dropped 5 bases, with 15 bases sitting between them. Looked up from germline, CDR1 is SNHLY and CDR2 is FYNNEI. Authors' processing steps: Researchers report that nucleated cell counts were estimated from reference gene primer amplification. Sequencing used immunoSEQ multiplex PCR; TCRdb keeps in-frame clones, though not all of them. Clone size and V and J calls were adopted from that table, with D and trimming inferred from the DNA. The sample shows about 240,000 clones, about four fifths of them seen only once. The chain uses TRBV2 and TRBJ1-5, with D uncertain. The sequence came from a woman older than 75 with acute or convalescent COVID-19. Sequencing used peripheral blood. The DNA of the CDR3 is TGTGCCAGCAGTGTGAGAGGAAAAATTGATCAGCCCCAGCATTTT. Translation: CASSVRGKIDQPQHF.